This TCR beta chain was found in a study of radiation and T cells in renal cell carcinoma. Across the whole study: Nephrectomy followed 15 Gy stereotactic body radiation by 4 weeks.

Libraries were prepared by immunoSEQ multiplex PCR; TCRdb keeps only in-frame clonotypes and omits some of them. The sample holds fewer than 150,000 clones, around 89% seen once. J lost 14 bases, V lost 4 bases, and 11 bases had no gene match. This CDR3 contains 14 residues. Germline CDR1 SGHRS, CDR2 YFSETQ. The time point was: blood 2 weeks post-SBRT. Indicated treatment: 15 Gy SBRT to primary tumor, nephrectomy 4 weeks later. Radiation-treated patients gave blood at baseline, week 2 and week 4. Findings and caveats of the study: In blood, top tumor clones expanded by 2 weeks, shrinking by 4. Without pretreatment biopsies, baseline tumor clonotype presence was undetermined.

In regard to this clone: The antigen is undetermined.

The receptor comes from a woman aged 70 to 79 with renal cell carcinoma. Sequenced here: blood, sampled from a patient whose treatment included radiotherapy and nephrectomy. V gene TRBV5-1 combines with J gene TRBJ1-5; 11 bases fit TRBD1. Here the CDR3 DNA reads TGCGCCAGCAGCCCCGGGACAGGGGGGACCGTAAAGCATTTT. Translated, it gives CASSPGTGGTVKHF. Looking up the rest from reference TRBV5-1 and TRBJ1-5 gives the full variable domain: KAGVTQTPRYLIKTRGQQVTLSCSPISGHRSVSWYQQTPGQGLQFLFEYFSETQRNKGNFPGRFSGRQFSNSRSEMNVSTLELGDSALYLCASSPGTGGTVKHFGDGTRLSIL.